Listed below are T cell receptor beta chains from one sample, sequenced in a study of identical twins. TCRdb ran MiXCR on the 5' RACE reads and lists one entry per CDR3 protein. The profile covers around 230,000 distinct CDR3 sequences, with roughly 10% appearing a single time and about 5.2% taken by the ten largest. Sequencing was carried out using memory (CD45RO+) T cells sorted from blood. The origin of the receptors is a woman aged 18-29 years in good health. Each CDR3 is given with its conserved first and last residue. The order of the fields is J gene, V gene, clone size, D gene, CDR3 protein, CDR3 DNA. A D gene is named only where the DNA matches it firmly. Clone size is stated in some rows and not others, as once, few, many or a class when expanded.

j_gene: TRBJ1-1; v_gene: TRBV7-9; abundance: NA; d_gene: NA; CDR3aa: CASSLGWGEDTEAFF; CDR3nt: TGTGCCAGCAGCTTAGGGTGGGGTGAAGACACTGAAGCTTTCTTT
j_gene: TRBJ2-7; v_gene: TRBV7-2; abundance: few; d_gene: NA; CDR3aa: CASSIPTIYEQYF; CDR3nt: TGTGCCAGCAGCATCCCTACCATCTACGAGCAGTACTTC
j_gene: TRBJ1-1; v_gene: TRBV20-1; abundance: NA; d_gene: NA; CDR3aa: CSAGGGSTEAFF; CDR3nt: TGCAGTGCCGGAGGGGGGTCAACTGAAGCTTTCTTT
j_gene: TRBJ2-1; v_gene: TRBV20-1; abundance: few; d_gene: TRBD1; CDR3aa: CSARSGQGSYNEQFF; CDR3nt: TGCAGTGCTAGATCCGGACAGGGGTCCTACAATGAGCAGTTCTTC
j_gene: TRBJ2-5; v_gene: TRBV5-5; abundance: few; d_gene: NA; CDR3aa: CASSLEQGQETQYF; CDR3nt: TGTGCCAGCAGCTTAGAGCAGGGCCAAGAGACCCAGTACTTC
j_gene: TRBJ2-2; v_gene: TRBV27; abundance: many; d_gene: NA; CDR3aa: CASASGDTTGELFF; CDR3nt: TGTGCCAGCGCTAGTGGGGACACCACCGGGGAGCTGTTTTTT
j_gene: TRBJ1-2; v_gene: TRBV6-1; abundance: few; d_gene: NA; CDR3aa: CASQQGSGGLNTF; CDR3nt: TGTGCCAGCCAACAGGGTTCTGGAGGGCTTAACACCTTC
j_gene: TRBJ2-2; v_gene: TRBV7-9; abundance: few; d_gene: NA; CDR3aa: CASSLAWGYGELFF; CDR3nt: TGTGCCAGCAGCTTAGCTTGGGGCTACGGGGAGCTGTTTTTT
j_gene: TRBJ1-5; v_gene: TRBV10-3; abundance: NA; d_gene: NA; CDR3aa: CAISESRGSNQPQHF; CDR3nt: TGTGCCATCAGTGAAAGTCGAGGGAGCAATCAGCCCCAGCATTTT
j_gene: TRBJ2-3; v_gene: TRBV6-2/TRBV6-3; abundance: few; d_gene: TRBD2; CDR3aa: CASSYSRGLAGGITDTQYF; CDR3nt: TGTGCCAGCAGTTACTCGAGAGGACTAGCGGGAGGAATCACAGATACGCAGTATTTT
j_gene: TRBJ1-1; v_gene: TRBV20-1; abundance: NA; d_gene: NA; CDR3aa: CSALEPGGTEAFF; CDR3nt: TGCAGTGCTCTGGAGCCGGGCGGCACTGAAGCTTTCTTT
j_gene: TRBJ2-2; v_gene: TRBV7-9; abundance: few; d_gene: NA; CDR3aa: CASSLSPEIGAGLFF; CDR3nt: TGTGCCAGCAGCCTCAGCCCGGAGATTGGGGCAGGGCTGTTTTTT
j_gene: TRBJ2-1; v_gene: TRBV6-5; abundance: few; d_gene: TRBD2; CDR3aa: CASSFRTSGRREQFF; CDR3nt: TGTGCCAGCAGTTTCAGGACTAGCGGGAGAAGAGAGCAGTTCTTC
j_gene: TRBJ2-1; v_gene: TRBV7-8; abundance: NA; d_gene: NA; CDR3aa: CASSLGSPREEQFF; CDR3nt: TGTGCCAGCAGCTTAGGGAGCCCGAGAGAGGAGCAGTTCTTC
j_gene: TRBJ2-5; v_gene: TRBV5-1; abundance: few; d_gene: NA; CDR3aa: CASSLMAGPSQETQYF; CDR3nt: TGCGCCAGCAGCTTGATGGCGGGGCCTTCCCAAGAGACCCAGTACTTC
j_gene: TRBJ2-5; v_gene: TRBV7-2; abundance: many; d_gene: NA; CDR3aa: CASSGEGVYVETQYF; CDR3nt: TGTGCCAGCAGCGGAGAGGGAGTTTATGTGGAGACCCAGTACTTC
j_gene: TRBJ1-6; v_gene: TRBV20-1; abundance: few; d_gene: TRBD1; CDR3aa: CSAGVGQANSPLHF; CDR3nt: TGCAGTGCTGGGGTGGGACAGGCTAATTCACCCCTCCACTTT